This T cell receptor (beta chain) was sequenced in a study of blood T cell repertoires in COVID-19. At the level of the study: Sample material is recorded as cDNA or gDNA derived from T cells, B-cell-depleted T cells, or PBMCs.

V lost 4 bases, J lost 3 bases, and 6 bases lay in between. Germline-derived CDR1 and CDR2 are MGHDK and SYGVNS. This CDR3 region has 13 residues. Clones were read by immunoSEQ multiplex PCR, and TCRdb kept only the in-frame ones, dropping some. The sample lists some 300,000 clones; just under 90% were seen once. Sequencing was done on a sample of peripheral blood. The chain uses TRBV25-1 and TRBJ2-2; D is unclear. The sequence was obtained from a woman in her forties or fifties with COVID-19, enrolled during active disease. CDR3 sequence reads: CASSGSYTGELFF. The DNA of the CDR3 is TGTGCCAGCAGTGGAAGCTACACCGGGGAGCTGTTTTTT.